This T cell receptor (beta chain) emerged from a study of human T cells and chemical hapten exposure. General study points: Significantly more large CDR3 similarity clusters arose among expanded TCRs than among controls.

This clonotype appeared many times. The antigen remains undetermined. MiXCR, applied by TCRdb to the RACE reads, yields one record per CDR3 protein. This sample has 50,000 to 60,000 distinct CDR3 sequences; around 11% occur once, and the top ten carry roughly 2.6%. Time point meaning: patch test 3, about 24 weeks after DPC sensitization. Treatment meaning: therapeutic diphenylcyclopropenone sensitization with weekly scalp DPC. Patients had alopecia, were aged 18 to 70, and were not pregnant. Germline V CDR1 and CDR2: DFQATT, SNEGSKA (reference sequence). The CDR3 sequence is 9 residues long. Deletions cut 6 bases from V and 13 bases from J, with 13 bases between.

The receptor's source is a man younger than 40 with alopecia areata. Some clones in this sample may be carry-over from other donors' samples. This chain connects TRBV20-1 to TRBJ2-7; D is undetermined. The sequenced sample was whole blood, obtained in connection with sensitization to the hapten diphenylcyclopropenone (DPC). CDR3: CSARRQIYF. DNA for the CDR3: TGCAGTGCAAGACGGCAGATATACTTC.